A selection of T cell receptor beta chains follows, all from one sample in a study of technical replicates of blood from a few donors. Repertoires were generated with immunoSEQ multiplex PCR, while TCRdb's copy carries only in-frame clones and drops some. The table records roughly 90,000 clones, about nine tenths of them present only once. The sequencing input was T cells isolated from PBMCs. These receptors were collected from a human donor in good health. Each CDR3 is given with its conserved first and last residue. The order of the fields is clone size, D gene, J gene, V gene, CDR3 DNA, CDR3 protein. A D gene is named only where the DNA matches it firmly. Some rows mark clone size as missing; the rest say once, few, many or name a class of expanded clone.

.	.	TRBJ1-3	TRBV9	TGTGCCAGCAGCGTAGCTGCGGGTCGGGACACCATATATTTT	CASSVAAGRDTIYF
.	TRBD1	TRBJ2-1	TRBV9	TGTGCCAGCAGCGTGGGACAGTTCCTATACAATGAGCAGTTCTTC	CASSVGQFLYNEQFF
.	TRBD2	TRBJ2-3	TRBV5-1	TGCGCCAGCAGCTTGGCCGGGACTAGCGGAGGGGACGAGGATACGCAGTATTTT	CASSLAGTSGGDEDTQYF
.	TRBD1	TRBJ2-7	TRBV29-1	TGCAGCGTTGAAGATGGTGAGGGGGCCGACTCCTACGAGCAGTACTTC	CSVEDGEGADSYEQYF
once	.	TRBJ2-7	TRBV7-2	TGTGCCAGCAGCGTGCAGGGGGGCTACGAGCAGTACTTC	CASSVQGGYEQYF
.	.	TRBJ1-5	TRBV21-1	TGTGCCAGCAGCAAAAAGGGGGAAGGGAGCAATCAGCCCCAGCATTTT	CASSKKGEGSNQPQHF
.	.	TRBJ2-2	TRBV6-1	TGTGCCAGCAGTGAATTCACCGGGTTGGAGCTGTTTTTT	CASSEFTGLELFF
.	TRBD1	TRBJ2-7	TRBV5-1	TGCGCCAGCCAGGGACAGACCTACGAGCAGTACTTC	CASQGQTYEQYF
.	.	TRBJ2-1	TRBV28	TGTGCCAGCAGCTTGATAATTGCGGGAAATCTCAGAAGCTCCTACAATGAGCAGTTCTTC	CASSLIIAGNLRSSYNEQFF
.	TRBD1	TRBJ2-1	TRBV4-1	TGCGCCAGCAGCCAAGGACAGGGCAATGAGCAGTTCTTC	CASSQGQGNEQFF
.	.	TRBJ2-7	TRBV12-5	TGTGCTAGTGGTTTGCCGTACCTTACATCCTACGAGCAGTACTTC	CASGLPYLTSYEQYF
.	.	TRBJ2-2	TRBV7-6	TGTGCCAGCAGCTCCGGGGGATCGGACACCGGGGAGCTGTTTTTT	CASSSGGSDTGELFF
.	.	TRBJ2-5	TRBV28	TGTGCCAGCAGTTCGGAGGGAAAGACCCAGTACTTC	CASSSEGKTQYF
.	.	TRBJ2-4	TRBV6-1	TGTGCCAGCAGTGTCCTTCACATGGGGGCGAGAAACATTCAGTACTTC	CASSVLHMGARNIQYF
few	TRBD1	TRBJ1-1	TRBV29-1	TGCAGCGTTACGACCGGGACAGGGAACACTGAAGCTTTCTTT	CSVTTGTGNTEAFF
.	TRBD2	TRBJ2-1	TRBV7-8	TGTGCCAGCAGCCCTCATAGCGGGGGGGCCTCCTACAATGAGCAGTTCTTC	CASSPHSGGASYNEQFF
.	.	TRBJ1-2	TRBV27	TGTGCCAGCAGTTTAAACCCGCAGGGGTGGGGTTATGGCTACACCTTC	CASSLNPQGWGYGYTF
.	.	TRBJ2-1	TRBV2	TGTGCCAGCCCCAGGGAGGATGAGCAGTTCTTC	CASPREDEQFF
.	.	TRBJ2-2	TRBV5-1	TGCGCCAGCAGTAGGGGACTCACGAACACCGGGGAGCTGTTTTTT	CASSRGLTNTGELFF
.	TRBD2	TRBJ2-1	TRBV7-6	TGTGCCAGCAGCTTAGTGCTAGCGGGAGGTAATGAGCAGTTCTTC	CASSLVLAGGNEQFF
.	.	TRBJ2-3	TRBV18	TGTGCCAGCTCCGGGCGGGCGGGACCTACAGATACGCAGTATTTT	CASSGRAGPTDTQYF
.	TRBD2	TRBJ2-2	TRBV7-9	TGTGCCAGCAGCTTAGGCGGGAGGGGTCACACCGGGGAGCTGTTTTTT	CASSLGGRGHTGELFF
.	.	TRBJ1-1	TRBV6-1	TGTGCCAGCAGCATGAACACTGAAGCTTTCTTT	CASSMNTEAFF
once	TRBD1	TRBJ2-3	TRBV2	TGTGCCAGTAGCAGGGGGACCACAGATACGCAGTATTTT	CASSRGTTDTQYF
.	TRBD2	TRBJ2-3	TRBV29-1	TGCAGCGCCGACGGGGGGGTTGACACAGATACGCAGTATTTT	CSADGGVDTDTQYF
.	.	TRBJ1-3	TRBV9	TGTGCCAGCAGCCAGACAGTCTCTGGAAACACCATATATTTT	CASSQTVSGNTIYF
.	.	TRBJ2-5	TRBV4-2	TGTGCCAGCAGCCAAGATTGGAGGGGGGGGTCGGAGACCCAGTACTTC	CASSQDWRGGSETQYF
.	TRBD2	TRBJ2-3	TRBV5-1	TGCGCCAGCAGCCTGGGGCCTAGCGGGGGCGAAGATACGCAGTATTTT	CASSLGPSGGEDTQYF
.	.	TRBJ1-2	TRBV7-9	TGTGCCAGCAGCTTCGGGTCGCCTTACTATGGCTACACCTTC	CASSFGSPYYGYTF
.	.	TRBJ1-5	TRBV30	TGTGCCTGGAGTGCGGGGAACAATCAGCCCCAGCATTTT	CAWSAGNNQPQHF
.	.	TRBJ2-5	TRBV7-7	TGTGCTAGCAGCTTGGGGCGGGGCGATGAGACCCAGTACTTC	CASSLGRGDETQYF
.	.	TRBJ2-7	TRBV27	TGTGCCAGCAGTTTAGGTCCGTCGGGTGACGAGCAGTACTTC	CASSLGPSGDEQYF